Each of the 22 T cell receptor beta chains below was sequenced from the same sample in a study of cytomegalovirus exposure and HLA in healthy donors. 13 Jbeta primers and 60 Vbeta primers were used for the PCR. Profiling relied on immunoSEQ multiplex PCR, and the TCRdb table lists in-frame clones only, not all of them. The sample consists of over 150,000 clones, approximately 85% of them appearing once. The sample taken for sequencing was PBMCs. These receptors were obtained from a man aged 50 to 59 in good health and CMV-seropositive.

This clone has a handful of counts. Written as DNA, the CDR3 is TGTGCCAGTAGTATAGTCCATAATCAGCCCCAGCATTTT. It translates to CASSIVHNQPQHF. This sequence joins TRBV19 and TRBJ1-5; no clear D. This CDR3 comprises 13 residues. CDR1 and CDR2 (germline): LNHDA, SQIVND (reference sequence). Trimming left V 1 base short and J 4 bases short, with 5 bases between.

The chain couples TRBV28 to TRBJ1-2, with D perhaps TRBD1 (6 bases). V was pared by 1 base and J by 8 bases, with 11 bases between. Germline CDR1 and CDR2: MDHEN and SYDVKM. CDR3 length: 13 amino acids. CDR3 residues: CASSLSGAQGYTF. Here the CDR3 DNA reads TGTGCCAGCAGTTTATCAGGGGCCCAGGGCTACACCTTC.

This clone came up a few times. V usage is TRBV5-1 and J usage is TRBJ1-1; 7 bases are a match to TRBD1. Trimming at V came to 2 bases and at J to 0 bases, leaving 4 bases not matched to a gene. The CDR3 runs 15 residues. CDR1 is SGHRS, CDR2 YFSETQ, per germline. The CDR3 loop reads CASSLRGQMNTEAFF. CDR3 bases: TGCGCCAGCAGCTTACGGGGACAGATGAACACTGAAGCTTTCTTT.

The CDR3 region is CASSYSNGNGYTF. CDR3 bases: TGTGCCAGCAGTTACTCGAACGGGAATGGCTACACCTTC. The chain combines TRBV6-5 with TRBJ1-2; D unclear. Germline V gene sequence: CDR1 MNHEY, CDR2 SVGAGI. There are 13 residues in the CDR3. The ends were cut back, 0 bases at V and 6 bases at J, with 8 bases in the middle.

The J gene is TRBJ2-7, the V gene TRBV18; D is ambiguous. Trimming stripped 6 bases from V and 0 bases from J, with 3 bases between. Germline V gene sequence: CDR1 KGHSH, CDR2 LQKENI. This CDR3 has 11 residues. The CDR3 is CASSSSYEQYF. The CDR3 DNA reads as TGTGCCAGCTCGAGCTCCTACGAGCAGTACTTC. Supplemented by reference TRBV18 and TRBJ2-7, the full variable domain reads NAGVMQNPRHLVRRRGQEARLRCSPMKGHSHVYWYRQLPEEGLKFMVYLQKENIIDESGMPKERFSAEFPKEGPSILRIQQVVRGDSAAYFCASSSSYEQYFGPGTRLTVT.

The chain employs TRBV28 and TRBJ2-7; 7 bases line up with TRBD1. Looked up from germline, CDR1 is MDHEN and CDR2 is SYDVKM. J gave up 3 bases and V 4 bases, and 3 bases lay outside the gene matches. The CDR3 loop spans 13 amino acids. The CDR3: CASSYGTVYEQYF. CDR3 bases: TGTGCCAGCAGTTATGGGACAGTCTACGAGCAGTACTTC.

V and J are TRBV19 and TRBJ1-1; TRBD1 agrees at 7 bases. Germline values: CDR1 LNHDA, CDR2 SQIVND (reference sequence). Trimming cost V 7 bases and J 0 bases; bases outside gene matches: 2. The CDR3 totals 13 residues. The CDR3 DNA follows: TGTGCCAGTAAGGGACAGATGAACACTGAAGCTTTCTTT. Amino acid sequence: CASKGQMNTEAFF. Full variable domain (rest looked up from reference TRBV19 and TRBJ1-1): DGGITQSPKYLFRKEGQNVTLSCEQNLNHDAMYWYRQDPGQGLRLIYYSQIVNDFQKGDIAEGYSVSREKKESFPLTVTSAQKNPTAFYLCASKGQMNTEAFFGQGTRLTVV.

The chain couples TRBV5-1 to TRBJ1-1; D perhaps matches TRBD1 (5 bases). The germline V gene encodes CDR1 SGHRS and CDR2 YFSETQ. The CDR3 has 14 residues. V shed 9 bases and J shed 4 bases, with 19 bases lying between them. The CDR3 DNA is TGCGCCACTTCCTGGGACTTGGGGGTCACTGAAGCTTTCTTT. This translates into CATSWDLGVTEAFF.

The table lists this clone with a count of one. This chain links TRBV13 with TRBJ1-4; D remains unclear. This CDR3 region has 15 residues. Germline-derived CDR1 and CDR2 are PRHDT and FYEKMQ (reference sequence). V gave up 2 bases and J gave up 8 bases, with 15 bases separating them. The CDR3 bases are TGTGCCAGCAGCTTAACTCCAGGCCTTAAAGAAAAACTGTTTTTT. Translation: CASSLTPGLKEKLFF.

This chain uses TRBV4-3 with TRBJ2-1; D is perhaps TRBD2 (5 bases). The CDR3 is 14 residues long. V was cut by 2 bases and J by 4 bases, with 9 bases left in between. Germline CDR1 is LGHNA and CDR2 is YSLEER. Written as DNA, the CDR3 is TGCGCCAGCAGCCAAACGACGGGATACAATGAGCAGTTCTTC. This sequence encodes CASSQTTGYNEQFF.

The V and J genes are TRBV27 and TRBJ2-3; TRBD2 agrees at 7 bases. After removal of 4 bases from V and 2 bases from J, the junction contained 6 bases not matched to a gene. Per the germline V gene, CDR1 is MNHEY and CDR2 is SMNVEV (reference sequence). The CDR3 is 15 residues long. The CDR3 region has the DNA TGTGCCAGCAGTTCTCTAGCGGATCCCACAGATACGCAGTATTTT. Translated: CASSSLADPTDTQYF.

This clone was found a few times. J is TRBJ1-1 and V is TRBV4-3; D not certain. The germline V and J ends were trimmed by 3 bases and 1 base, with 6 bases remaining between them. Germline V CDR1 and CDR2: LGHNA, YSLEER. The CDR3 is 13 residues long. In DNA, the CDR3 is TGCGCCAGCAGCCACGCCGGGAACACTGAAGCTTTCTTT. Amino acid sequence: CASSHAGNTEAFF.

Written as DNA, the CDR3 is TGTGCCACCAGCAGAGATAGAGAGTCCTACAATGAGCAGTTCTTC. Its translation is CATSRDRESYNEQFF. This chain joins TRBV15 and TRBJ2-1; D not resolved. The germline V gene has CDR1 LNHNV and CDR2 YYDKDF (reference sequence). Trimming pared 0 bases from V and 1 base from J, leaving 7 bases between. This CDR3 has 15 amino acids.

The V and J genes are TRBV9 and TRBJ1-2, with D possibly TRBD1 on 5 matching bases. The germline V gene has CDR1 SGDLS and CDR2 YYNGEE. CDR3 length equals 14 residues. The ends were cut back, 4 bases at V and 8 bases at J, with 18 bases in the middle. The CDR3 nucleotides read TGTGCCAGCAGCCCATTCGGGGGGGGAGGAGGCTACACCTTC. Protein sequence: CASSPFGGGGGYTF.

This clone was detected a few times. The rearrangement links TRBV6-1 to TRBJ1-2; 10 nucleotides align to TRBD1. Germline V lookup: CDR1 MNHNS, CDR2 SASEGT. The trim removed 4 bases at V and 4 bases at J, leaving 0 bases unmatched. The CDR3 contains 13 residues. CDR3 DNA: TGTGCCAGCAGTGGGACAGGGGGCTATGGCTACACCTTC. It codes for CASSGTGGYGYTF.

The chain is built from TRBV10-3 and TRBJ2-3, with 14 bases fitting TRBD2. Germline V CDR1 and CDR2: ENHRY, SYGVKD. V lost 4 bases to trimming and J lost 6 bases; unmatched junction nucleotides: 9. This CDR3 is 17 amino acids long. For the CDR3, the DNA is TGTGCCATCAGTGGGAAGACTAGCGGGAGGGGAGGCGATACGCAGTATTTT. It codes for CAISGKTSGRGGDTQYF.

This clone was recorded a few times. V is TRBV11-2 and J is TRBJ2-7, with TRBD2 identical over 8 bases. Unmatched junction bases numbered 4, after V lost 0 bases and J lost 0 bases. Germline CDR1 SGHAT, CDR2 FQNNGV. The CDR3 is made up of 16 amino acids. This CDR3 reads CASSLEGSGSSYEQYF. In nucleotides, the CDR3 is TGTGCCAGCAGCTTAGAGGGGAGCGGGAGCTCCTACGAGCAGTACTTC. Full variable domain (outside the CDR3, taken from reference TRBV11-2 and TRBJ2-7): EAGVAQSPRYKIIEKRQSVAFWCNPISGHATLYWYQQILGQGPKLLIQFQNNGVVDDSQLPKDRFSAERLKGVDSTLKIQPAKLEDSAVYLCASSLEGSGSSYEQYFGPGTRLTVT.

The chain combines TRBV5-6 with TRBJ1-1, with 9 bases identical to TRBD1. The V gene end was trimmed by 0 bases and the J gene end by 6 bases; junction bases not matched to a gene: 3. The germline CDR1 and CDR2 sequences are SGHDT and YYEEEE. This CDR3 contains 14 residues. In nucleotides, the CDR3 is TGTGCCAGCAGCTTGGGGACAGGGGCTTCTGAAGCTTTCTTT. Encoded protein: CASSLGTGASEAFF.

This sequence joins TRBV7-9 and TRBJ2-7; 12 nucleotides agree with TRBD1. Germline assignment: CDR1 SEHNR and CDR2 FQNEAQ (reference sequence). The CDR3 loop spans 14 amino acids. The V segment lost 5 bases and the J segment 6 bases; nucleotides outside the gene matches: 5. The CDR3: CASSPRDRGLEQYF. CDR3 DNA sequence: TGTGCCAGCAGCCCAAGGGACAGGGGGCTCGAGCAGTACTTC.

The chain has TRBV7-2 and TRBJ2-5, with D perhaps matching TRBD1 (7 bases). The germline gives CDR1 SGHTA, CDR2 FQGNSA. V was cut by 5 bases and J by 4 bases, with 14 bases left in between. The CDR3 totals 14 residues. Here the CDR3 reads CASSPRQGGETQYF. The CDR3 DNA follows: TGTGCCAGCAGCCCACGACAGGGAGGAGAGACCCAGTACTTC.

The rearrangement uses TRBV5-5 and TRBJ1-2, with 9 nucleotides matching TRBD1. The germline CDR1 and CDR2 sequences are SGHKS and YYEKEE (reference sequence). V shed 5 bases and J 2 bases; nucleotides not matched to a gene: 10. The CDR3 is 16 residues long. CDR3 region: CASRSDRGIGNYGYTF. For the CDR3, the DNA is TGTGCCAGCAGATCCGACAGGGGGATCGGAAACTATGGCTACACCTTC.

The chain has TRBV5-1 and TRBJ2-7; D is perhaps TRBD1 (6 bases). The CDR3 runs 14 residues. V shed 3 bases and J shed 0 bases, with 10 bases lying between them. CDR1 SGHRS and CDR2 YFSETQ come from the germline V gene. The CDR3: CASSSAGASYEQYF. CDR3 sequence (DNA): TGCGCCAGCAGCTCGGCAGGGGCCTCCTACGAGCAGTACTTC.